Below are 20 T cell receptor beta chains sequenced from a single sample in a study of cytomegalovirus exposure and HLA in healthy donors. Primers: 60 Vbeta forward and 13 Jbeta reverse. Method: immunoSEQ multiplex PCR; TCRdb's copy keeps in-frame clones and lacks some. The sample has some 210,000 clones, 80% to 90% seen once. The sample comprised PBMCs. These receptor sequences come from a man aged 25 to 40 in good health and CMV-seronegative.

The chain employs TRBV6-4 and TRBJ2-2, with TRBD1 matching 8 bases. V shed 0 bases and J 5 bases; nucleotides not matched to a gene: 14. The CDR3 length is 19 residues. From germline, CDR1 is MRHNA and CDR2 SNTAGT. The chain's CDR3 is CASSDSNRGDVSETGELFF. The CDR3 DNA reads TGTGCCAGCAGTGACTCTAACAGGGGGGACGTTTCCGAAACCGGGGAGCTGTTTTTT.

V usage is TRBV6-5 and J usage is TRBJ1-2, with a possible D match to TRBD1 (6 bases). With 6 bases removed from V and 3 bases from J, the gap between germline ends came to 14 bases. Germline V gives CDR1 MNHEY, CDR2 SVGAGI. The CDR3 spans 14 residues. In DNA, the CDR3 is TGTGCCAGCAGACCAAGCAGGGGCGACTATGGCTACACCTTC. Residues: CASRPSRGDYGYTF.

The V and J genes are TRBV6-5 and TRBJ1-1, with D perhaps TRBD1 (5 bases). The CDR3 consists of 14 residues. CDR1 and CDR2 (germline): MNHEY, SVGAGI. V was trimmed by 4 bases and J by 0 bases, leaving 9 bases between them. CDR3 in amino acids: CASSWTHMNTEAFF. CDR3 DNA sequence: TGTGCCAGCAGTTGGACACACATGAACACTGAAGCTTTCTTT.

The chain couples TRBV28 to TRBJ1-1; 7 bases are shared with TRBD1. Germline V gene lookup returns CDR1 MDHEN and CDR2 SYDVKM. Unmatched junction bases numbered 2, after V lost 3 bases and J lost 1 base. The CDR3 length is 14 residues. CDR3 sequence: CASSFGDRNTEAFF. As DNA, the CDR3 is TGTGCCAGCAGTTTTGGGGACAGGAACACTGAAGCTTTCTTT. The full variable domain, with the rest looked up from reference TRBV28 and TRBJ1-1, is DVKVTQSSRYLVKRTGEKVFLECVQDMDHENMFWYRQDPGLGLRLIYFSYDVKMKEKGDIPEGYSVSREKKERFSLILESASTNQTSMYLCASSFGDRNTEAFFGQGTRLTVV.

The genes are TRBV19 and TRBJ1-1; TRBD1 is a possible D gene (6 bases). CDR3 length: 15 residues. Per the germline V gene, CDR1 is LNHDA and CDR2 is SQIVND (reference sequence). V lost 1 base and J 0 bases, leaving 9 bases between the germline ends. The CDR3 DNA follows: TGTGCCAGTAGTATAGCCAGGGGCATGAACACTGAAGCTTTCTTT. Amino acid sequence: CASSIARGMNTEAFF.

The CDR3 reads CASSSGTGYEQYF. In DNA form, the CDR3 reads TGTGCCAGCAGTTCCGGGACAGGCTACGAGCAGTACTTC. The rearrangement uses TRBV6-5 and TRBJ2-7; TRBD1 agrees at 8 bases. Germline CDR1 reads MNHEY; CDR2 reads SVGAGI. Trimming took 4 bases from V and 3 from J; bases not matched to a gene: 2. CDR3 length: 13 residues.

The sample holds one count of this clone. V is TRBV14 and J is TRBJ1-2; 8 nucleotides line up with TRBD1. The trim removed 1 base at V and 8 bases at J, leaving 6 bases unmatched. Germline CDR1 reads SGHDN; CDR2 reads FVKESK. This CDR3 spans 14 amino acids. The CDR3 here is CASSQARTGRGYTF. Written as DNA, the CDR3 is TGTGCCAGCAGCCAAGCTAGGACAGGGAGAGGCTACACCTTC.

The chain carries TRBV4-2 and TRBJ2-1; TRBD2 matches 8 bases. CDR1 and CDR2 from the germline V gene are LGHNA and YNFKEQ. The V gene end was trimmed by 5 bases and the J gene end by 10 bases; junction bases not matched to a gene: 13. The CDR3 is 15 amino acids. CDR3 amino acids: CASSTGRGAVGEQFF. The CDR3 nucleotides are TGTGCCAGCAGCACTGGGCGGGGGGCCGTGGGCGAGCAGTTCTTC.

This clone was seen only once. The V gene is TRBV11-2, the J gene TRBJ2-5; 7 positions agree with TRBD2. The assigned J gene may be wrong: the sequence end matches TRBJ2-7 better. Germline loops: CDR1 SGHAT, CDR2 FQNNGV. CDR3 length: 14 amino acids. The CDR3 loop reads CASSLGSGTYEQYF. CDR3 nucleotide sequence: TGTGCCAGCAGCTTAGGGAGCGGGACCTACGAGCAGTACTTC.

The rearrangement uses TRBV5-1 and TRBJ1-4, with 7 bases aligning to TRBD1. CDR1 SGHRS and CDR2 YFSETQ come from the germline V gene. J lost 5 bases, V lost 4 bases, and 8 bases had no gene match. There are 15 residues in the CDR3. The CDR3 region has the DNA TGCGCCAGCAGCCTGAGGGACAGCTCAAATGAAAAACTGTTTTTT. Its translation: CASSLRDSSNEKLFF.

The count of this clone is one. This chain uses TRBV9 with TRBJ1-2; no firm D call. The germline CDR1 and CDR2 sequences are SGDLS and YYNGEE. The CDR3 totals 13 residues. V shed 0 bases and J shed 4 bases, with 7 bases lying between them. The CDR3 nucleotides are TGTGCCAGCAGCGTAGATTCAGGCTATGGCTACACCTTC. It codes for CASSVDSGYGYTF.

DNA of the CDR3: TGTGCCAGCAGCCCACGAGGCCAGGAAGCTTTCTTT. Translating it yields CASSPRGQEAFF. The chain is built from TRBV11-3 and TRBJ1-1, with no clear D. V lost 5 bases and J 8 bases, leaving 12 bases between the germline ends. CDR3 length: 12 amino acids. Germline V gene lookup returns CDR1 SGHNT and CDR2 YENEEA.

This chain links TRBV7-9 with TRBJ2-3, with 8 bases aligning to TRBD1. After removal of 3 bases from V and 4 bases from J, the junction contained 9 bases not matched to a gene. The CDR3 loop spans 16 amino acids. CDR1 and CDR2 from the germline V gene are SEHNR and FQNEAQ (reference sequence). The CDR3 nucleotides read TGTGCCAGCAGCTTTTCCCGGTCAGGGGGCGCAGATACGCAGTATTTT. Translation gives CASSFSRSGGADTQYF.

V gene TRBV28 combines with J gene TRBJ2-3; 8 bases agree with TRBD2. Germline CDR1 reads MDHEN; CDR2 reads SYDVKM. Trimming took 5 bases from V and 8 from J; bases not matched to a gene: 15. This CDR3 spans 16 amino acids. CDR3 region: CASSEVIAGGRGTQYF. In DNA form, the CDR3 reads TGTGCCAGCAGTGAGGTAATCGCGGGAGGCCGAGGTACGCAGTATTTT.

The gene calls are TRBV29-1 and TRBJ1-1; unclear D gene. CDR3 length: 13 amino acids. V was cut by 6 bases and J by 4 bases, with 15 bases left in between. CDR1 and CDR2 (germline): SQVTM, ANQGSEA. The CDR3 nucleotides read TGCAGCGTAATCAGTGGTGTCCGCACTGAAGCTTTCTTT. Translation gives CSVISGVRTEAFF. The full variable domain, completed using reference TRBV29-1 and TRBJ1-1, is SAVISQKPSRDICQRGTSLTIQCQVDSQVTMMFWYRQQPGQSLTLIATANQGSEATYESGFVIDKFPISRPNLTFSTLTVSNMSPEDSSIYLCSVISGVRTEAFFGQGTRLTVV.

Remarks on this clone: One end of the junction varies from germline; a read error may be responsible. V and J are TRBV7-9 and TRBJ2-3; a possible D gene is TRBD2 (6 bases). The CDR3 spans 11 residues. Germline assignment: CDR1 SEHNR and CDR2 FQNEAQ (reference sequence). CDR3 bases: TGTTCCAGCACTCGGGGGGATACGCAGTATTTT. Translating gives CSSTRGDTQYF.

The chain recombines TRBV28 with TRBJ1-2; 8 bases match TRBD1. V dropped 5 bases and J dropped 7; count of bases not matched to a gene: 9. The CDR3 spans 14 residues. CDR1 is MDHEN and CDR2 is SYDVKM in the germline V gene. CDR3 region: CASSPGGAGGGYTF. In DNA, the CDR3 is TGTGCCAGCAGTCCAGGGGGCGCAGGTGGTGGCTACACCTTC.

V and J are TRBV6-6 and TRBJ2-7; TRBD1 matches at 7 bases. The length of the CDR3 is 13 residues. Germline V gene sequence: CDR1 MNHNY, CDR2 SVGAGI (reference sequence). V was clipped by 6 bases and J by 2 bases; unmatched bases: 4. Written as DNA, the CDR3 is TGTGCCAGCAGCGCTGGACAGGCCTACGAGCAGTACTTC. Translated: CASSAGQAYEQYF.

The chain recombines TRBV2 with TRBJ2-7; D perhaps matches TRBD2 (5 bases). CDR3 length: 13 residues. Trimming removed 11 bases at V and 9 bases at J, with 23 bases between. CDR1 is SNHLY, CDR2 FYNNEI, per germline. The CDR3 DNA follows: TGTGCCGCCTCACCGGCAGCCCGGGGTGGGCAGTACTTC. Protein sequence: CAASPAARGGQYF.

V and J are TRBV19 and TRBJ2-1, with TRBD2 matching 8 bases. Germline trimming cut 5 bases from V and 4 bases from J; bases unmatched to any gene: 4. CDR3 length equals 14 residues. From germline, CDR1 is LNHDA and CDR2 SQIVND (reference sequence). Here the CDR3 reads CASSGASGYNEQFF. The CDR3 DNA reads as TGTGCCAGTAGTGGGGCTAGCGGGTACAATGAGCAGTTCTTC.